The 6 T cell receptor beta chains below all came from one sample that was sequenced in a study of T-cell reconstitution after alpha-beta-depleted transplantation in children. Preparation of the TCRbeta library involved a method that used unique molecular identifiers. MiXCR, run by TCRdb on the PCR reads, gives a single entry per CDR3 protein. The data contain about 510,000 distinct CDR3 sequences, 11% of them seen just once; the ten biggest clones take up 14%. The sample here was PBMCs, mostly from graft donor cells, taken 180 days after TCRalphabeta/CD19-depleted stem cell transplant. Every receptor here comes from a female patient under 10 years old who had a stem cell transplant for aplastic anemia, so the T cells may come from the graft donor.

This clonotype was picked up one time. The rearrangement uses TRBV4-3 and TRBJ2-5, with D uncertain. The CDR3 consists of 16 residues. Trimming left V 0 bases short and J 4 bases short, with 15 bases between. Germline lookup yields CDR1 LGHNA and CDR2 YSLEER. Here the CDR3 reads CASSQDRLGMAETQYF. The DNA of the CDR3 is TGCGCCAGCAGCCAAGATCGACTCGGCATGGCAGAGACCCAGTACTTC.

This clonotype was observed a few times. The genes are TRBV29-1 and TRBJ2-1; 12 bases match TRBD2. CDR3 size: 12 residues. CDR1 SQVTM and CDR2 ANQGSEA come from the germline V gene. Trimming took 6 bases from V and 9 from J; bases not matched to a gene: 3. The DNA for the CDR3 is TGCAGCGTCGCTAGCGGGAGGGGTGAGCAGTTCTTC. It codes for CSVASGRGEQFF.

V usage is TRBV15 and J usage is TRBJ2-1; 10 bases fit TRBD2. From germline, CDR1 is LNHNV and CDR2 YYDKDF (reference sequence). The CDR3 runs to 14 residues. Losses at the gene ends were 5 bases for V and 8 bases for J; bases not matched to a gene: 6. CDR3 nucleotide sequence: TGTGCCACCAGCGGAGCGGGAGGGCCGTATGAGCAGTTCTTC. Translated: CATSGAGGPYEQFF.

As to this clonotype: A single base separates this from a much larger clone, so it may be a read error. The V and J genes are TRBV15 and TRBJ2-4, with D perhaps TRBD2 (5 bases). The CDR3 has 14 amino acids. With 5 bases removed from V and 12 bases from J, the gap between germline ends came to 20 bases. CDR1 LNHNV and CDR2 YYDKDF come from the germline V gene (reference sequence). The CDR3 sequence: CATSARVGSGSQYF. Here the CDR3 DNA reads TGTGCCACCAGCGCCCGGGTGGGGAGTGGCAGTCAGTACTTC.

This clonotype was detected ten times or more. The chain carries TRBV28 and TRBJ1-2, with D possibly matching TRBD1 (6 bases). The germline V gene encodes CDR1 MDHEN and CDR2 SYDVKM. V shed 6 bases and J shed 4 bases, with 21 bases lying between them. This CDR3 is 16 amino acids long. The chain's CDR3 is CASSIPGAAGSYGYTF. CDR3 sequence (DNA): TGTGCCAGCAGCATCCCGGGGGCAGCGGGTAGCTATGGCTACACCTTC.

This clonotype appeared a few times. The CDR3: CASSLIPLSYEQYV. CDR3 bases: TGTGCCAGCAGCTTGATCCCATTATCTTACGAGCAGTACGTC. The chain uses TRBV5-6 and TRBJ2-7; no clear D gene. Looked up from germline, CDR1 is SGHDT and CDR2 is YYEEEE. CDR3 length: 14 residues. With 1 base removed from V and 4 bases from J, the gap between germline ends came to 12 bases.